A single sample gave rise to the 17 T cell receptor beta chains below, sequenced in a study of blood T cell repertoires in COVID-19. Generated by immunoSEQ multiplex PCR, the TCRdb table keeps only in-frame clones and is missing some. The sample lists around 250,000 clones; roughly 80% were seen once. The sample comprised peripheral blood. The receptors derive from a woman under 30 with acute or convalescent COVID-19.

The V and J genes are TRBV7-9 and TRBJ2-2; 8 positions match TRBD2. V dropped 2 bases and J dropped 7; count of bases not matched to a gene: 18. Germline CDR1 and CDR2: SEHNR and FQNEAQ (reference sequence). The CDR3 spans 19 residues. The CDR3 loop is CASSLKIRAGLGVGGELFF. The DNA for the CDR3 is TGTGCCAGCAGCTTAAAAATCCGTGCGGGACTAGGAGTTGGCGGGGAGCTGTTTTTT.

The genes are TRBV7-9 and TRBJ1-2; D gene uncertain. V shed 1 base and J shed 7 bases, with 7 bases lying between them. Per germline, CDR1 SEHNR and CDR2 FQNEAQ (reference sequence). CDR3 size: 12 residues. The CDR3 loop is CASSLDAGGYTF. The CDR3 DNA follows: TGTGCCAGCAGCTTAGACGCCGGTGGCTACACCTTC. The variable domain in full, completed from reference TRBV7-9 and TRBJ1-2, reads DTGVSQNPRHKITKRGQNVTFRCDPISEHNRLYWYRQTLGQGPEFLTYFQNEAQLEKSRLLSDRFSAERPKGSFSTLEIQRTEQGDSAMYLCASSLDAGGYTFGSGTRLTVV.

V and J are TRBV6-4 and TRBJ2-2, with D perhaps TRBD1 (6 bases). Germline V gives CDR1 MRHNA, CDR2 SNTAGT. V was shortened by 7 bases and J by 3 bases, with 9 bases between the two germline ends. The CDR3 totals 13 residues. This CDR3 is CASKQGDTGELFF. CDR3 nucleotides: TGTGCCAGCAAACAGGGTGACACCGGGGAGCTGTTTTTT.

The V call is TRBV28, the J call TRBJ1-5, with TRBD1 matching 8 bases. The CDR3 totals 17 residues. Germline CDR1 MDHEN, CDR2 SYDVKM. Losses at the gene ends were 6 bases for V and 3 bases for J; bases not matched to a gene: 13. CDR3 residues: CASRGGQGGFSNQPQHF. As DNA, the CDR3 is TGTGCCAGCAGGGGTGGACAGGGCGGGTTTTCCAATCAGCCCCAGCATTTT.

The genes are TRBV24-1 and TRBJ2-3; D call uncertain. The germline gives CDR1 KGHDR, CDR2 SFDVKD. The V end was cut by 5 bases, the J end by 2 bases, with 7 bases between. This CDR3 is 13 amino acids long. The CDR3, as DNA: TGTGCCACCAGTGCGAGCAACACAGATACGCAGTATTTT. Its protein product is CATSASNTDTQYF.

This chain links TRBV7-2 with TRBJ2-7, with D possibly being TRBD1 (5 bases). Germline V gives CDR1 SGHTA, CDR2 FQGNSA. The CDR3 runs 17 residues. V was cut by 2 bases and J by 0 bases, with 17 bases left in between. This CDR3 reads CASSLRLLTAVSYEQYF. As DNA, the CDR3 is TGTGCCAGCAGCTTACGGCTTTTGACAGCAGTCTCCTACGAGCAGTACTTC. Combining the CDR3 with reference TRBV7-2 and TRBJ2-7 gives the whole variable domain GAGVSQSPSNKVTEKGKDVELRCDPISGHTALYWYRQSLGQGLEFLIYFQGNSAPDKSGLPSDRFSAERTGGSVSTLTIQRTQQEDSAVYLCASSLRLLTAVSYEQYFGPGTRLTVT.

The CDR3 DNA is TGTGCCAGCAGCCACAGGCAGGATAATTCACCCCTCCACTTT. Protein: CASSHRQDNSPLHF. The chain uses TRBV14 and TRBJ1-6, with no clear D. This CDR3 is built from 14 residues. V was cut by 3 bases and J by 5 bases, with 8 bases left in between. Germline assignment: CDR1 SGHDN and CDR2 FVKESK.

The V and J genes are TRBV5-1 and TRBJ1-5; a weak D match, TRBD1 (6 bases). Germline V gene lookup returns CDR1 SGHRS and CDR2 YFSETQ. The CDR3 loop spans 15 amino acids. The V and J ends lost 4 bases and 6 bases respectively, with 17 bases between them. The CDR3 reads CASSPSGQLGQPQHF. The DNA for the CDR3 is TGCGCCAGCAGCCCCTCAGGACAGCTCGGTCAGCCCCAGCATTTT.

The count of this clone is one. The rearrangement links TRBV19 to TRBJ2-5; 12 bases match TRBD2. The CDR3 totals 16 residues. V shed 8 bases, J shed 1 base, and the junction held 8 bases outside the gene matches. Germline-derived CDR1 and CDR2 are LNHDA and SQIVND (reference sequence). CDR3 DNA: TGTGCCAGTGCTCAGACTAGCGGGAGTTCCCAAGAGACCCAGTACTTC. Translation gives CASAQTSGSSQETQYF.

The CDR3 DNA sequence: TGTGCCAGCAGCAAAGTAGGGACAGGGGTGGAGACCCAGTACTTC. Protein: CASSKVGTGVETQYF. The chain recombines TRBV21-1 with TRBJ2-5; TRBD1 was called by the table and not checked on the DNA. TRBV21-1 is marked as a pseudogene. CDR3 size: 15 residues.

This clone appeared a few times. The V call is TRBV11-2, the J call TRBJ1-2, with D possibly being TRBD1 (6 bases). The CDR3 runs 13 residues. V was clipped by 5 bases and J by 5 bases, with 12 bases between them. Germline V gene lookup returns CDR1 SGHAT and CDR2 FQNNGV. CDR3 loop: CASSPWTVYGYTF. The CDR3 bases are TGTGCCAGCAGCCCATGGACAGTTTATGGCTACACCTTC. The full variable domain, in which reference TRBV11-2 and TRBJ1-2 provide the parts outside the CDR3, is EAGVAQSPRYKIIEKRQSVAFWCNPISGHATLYWYQQILGQGPKLLIQFQNNGVVDDSQLPKDRFSAERLKGVDSTLKIQPAKLEDSAVYLCASSPWTVYGYTFGSGTRLTVV.

The genes are TRBV5-5 and TRBJ2-2; 11 bases match TRBD2. The CDR3 is made up of 18 amino acids. The V gene end was trimmed by 2 bases and the J gene end by 3 bases; junction bases not matched to a gene: 9. Germline lookup yields CDR1 SGHKS and CDR2 YYEKEE (reference sequence). As DNA, the CDR3 is TGTGCCAGCAGCTTAGGTAGCGGGAGGGCTGAATACACCGGGGAGCTGTTTTTT. Encoded protein: CASSLGSGRAEYTGELFF. The whole variable domain, filled in from reference TRBV5-5 and TRBJ2-2, reads DAGVTQSPTHLIKTRGQQVTLRCSPISGHKSVSWYQQVLGQGPQFIFQYYEKEERGRGNFPDRFSARQFPNYSSELNVNALLLGDSALYLCASSLGSGRAEYTGELFFGEGSRLTVL.

This chain links TRBV6-2 or TRBV6-3 with TRBJ2-7, with D perhaps matching TRBD1 (6 bases). Germline V lookup: CDR1 MNHEY, CDR2 SVGEGT. The CDR3 loop spans 17 amino acids. The V end lost 3 bases, the J end lost 3 bases, and 21 bases lay between the germline ends. CDR3 sequence reads: CASSYTRTGPKIYEQYF. As DNA, the CDR3 is TGTGCCAGCAGTTATACCCGAACAGGGCCTAAGATCTACGAGCAGTACTTC.

This chain uses TRBV4-3 with TRBJ2-5; 11 bases are shared with TRBD2. Germline CDR1 LGHNA, CDR2 YSLEER. The CDR3 runs to 17 residues. Trimming removed 3 bases from V and 4 bases from J; junction bases left unmatched: 10. CDR3 sequence (DNA): TGCGCCAGCAGCCAGACTAGCGGGATATTGGGGCCAGAGACCCAGTACTTC. Translation gives CASSQTSGILGPETQYF.

On this clone itself: A junction end diverges from the germline sequence, so it may reflect a read error. The genes are TRBV7-7 and TRBJ2-5, with D tentatively TRBD2 (5 bases). The germline V gene encodes CDR1 SSHAT and CDR2 FNYEAQ (reference sequence). The CDR3 consists of 16 residues. CDR3 residues: CASSLGPAAAQETQYF. For the CDR3, the DNA is TGTGCTAGCAGCTTAGGGCCAGCGGCAGCGCAAGAGACCCAGTACTTC.

The rearrangement joins TRBV7-9 to TRBJ2-7; TRBD1 is a possible D gene (6 bases). The V gene lost 5 bases and the J gene lost 7 bases, with 27 bases spanning the gap. Germline lookup yields CDR1 SEHNR and CDR2 FQNEAQ (reference sequence). This CDR3 contains 17 residues. CDR3 sequence (DNA): TGTGCCAGCAGCGCAAACAGGAGACAGGCCCGCATTAGTGAGCAGTACTTC. This translates into CASSANRRQARISEQYF. The complete variable domain, with remaining parts taken from reference TRBV7-9 and TRBJ2-7, reads DTGVSQNPRHKITKRGQNVTFRCDPISEHNRLYWYRQTLGQGPEFLTYFQNEAQLEKSRLLSDRFSAERPKGSFSTLEIQRTEQGDSAMYLCASSANRRQARISEQYFGPGTRLTVT.

The chain combines TRBV4-3 with TRBJ2-3, with a tentative D call TRBD2 (6 bases). The V and J ends lost 0 bases and 0 bases respectively, with 10 bases between them. CDR1 and CDR2 (germline): LGHNA, YSLEER. The CDR3 runs 16 residues. The CDR3 spells CASSQEVGTSTDTQYF. The DNA for the CDR3 is TGCGCCAGCAGCCAAGAGGTCGGGACTAGCACAGATACGCAGTATTTT.